Below are 18 T cell receptor beta chains sequenced from a single sample in a study of blood T cells in healthy people across ages (dated by TCRdb to 2013 to 2016). The library was produced with 5' RACE. The reads were generated on an Illumina HiSeq 2500. The second PCR ran for roughly 7 to 11 cycles and used a J-beta primer mix along with a sample-barcoded 5' primer. The public reads were run again by TCRdb, first through fastp at Q25 and then through MiXCR, and only productive beta chains were kept. Every entry covers one CDR3 protein and lists the most common genes and DNA from its rows. The sample table records almost 800,000 distinct CDR3 sequences; 58% of these occur just once. The biggest ten clones account for 20% to 25% of the sample. Sequenced input: blood. These receptor sequences come from a man aged 25 to 40 in good health.

This clonotype was observed a single time. The chain's CDR3 is CSASGERRFF. The CDR3 coding sequence is TGCAGTGCTAGTGGTGAACGCAGGTTCTTC. This chain links TRBV20-1 with TRBJ2-1; D gene uncertain. The CDR3 runs 10 residues. V was clipped by 3 bases and J by 15 bases, with 12 bases between them. Looked up from germline, CDR1 is DFQATT and CDR2 is SNEGSKA (reference sequence).

The chain couples TRBV7-9 to TRBJ1-2, with unresolved D. Trimming cost V 2 bases and J 1 base, with 17 bases left between them. This CDR3 region has 17 residues. In germline, CDR1 is SEHNR, CDR2 FQNEAQ (reference sequence). CDR3 sequence: CASSLRSSLVLNYGYTF. CDR3 bases: TGTGCCAGCAGCTTAAGGTCGTCGTTAGTTCTTAACTATGGCTACACCTTC.

This sequence joins TRBV20-1 and TRBJ2-4; 9 positions match TRBD2. V lost 4 bases and J lost 0; bases outside the gene matches: 16. The germline V gene has CDR1 DFQATT and CDR2 SNEGSKA (reference sequence). The CDR3 length is 19 residues. Here the CDR3 DNA reads TGCAGTGCTAATCTAGCGGGGAGGGCACGACCTCTAGCCAAAAACATTCAGTACTTC. It specifies CSANLAGRARPLAKNIQYF.

This clonotype came up a few times. This chain connects TRBV5-1 to TRBJ2-5; D perhaps matches TRBD1 (5 bases). There are 14 residues in the CDR3. The germline V gene encodes CDR1 SGHRS and CDR2 YFSETQ. Deletions cut 4 bases from V and 4 bases from J, with 14 bases between. In DNA, the CDR3 is TGCGCCAGCAGCCGCCGCAGGGAAGGAGAGACCCAGTACTTC. Encoded protein: CASSRRREGETQYF. Variable domain in full (rest from reference TRBV5-1 and TRBJ2-5): KAGVTQTPRYLIKTRGQQVTLSCSPISGHRSVSWYQQTPGQGLQFLFEYFSETQRNKGNFPGRFSGRQFSNSRSEMNVSTLELGDSALYLCASSRRREGETQYFGPGTRLLVL.

This chain uses TRBV10-3 with TRBJ1-5; D call uncertain. The germline V gene encodes CDR1 ENHRY and CDR2 SYGVKD. V dropped 7 bases and J dropped 4 bases, with 11 bases sitting between them. The CDR3 is made up of 13 amino acids. The CDR3 DNA reads TGTGCCATCATTTCATACCTGAATCAGCCCCAGCATTTT. Protein sequence: CAIISYLNQPQHF.

This clonotype has only a few counts. The chain combines TRBV10-3 with TRBJ1-6, with TRBD1 matching 9 bases. The V gene's germline CDR1 is ENHRY and CDR2 SYGVKD. Trimming removed 6 bases from V and 7 bases from J; junction bases left unmatched: 4. This CDR3 region has 14 residues. CDR3: CAIRGDRVNSPLHF. CDR3 DNA sequence: TGTGCCATCAGGGGGGACAGGGTCAATTCACCCCTCCACTTT.

This clonotype was detected only a few times. The rearrangement joins TRBV21-1 to TRBJ2-5; the DNA was not used to check the table's D call, TRBD1. TRBV21-1 represents a pseudogene. The CDR3 has 17 residues. CDR3 nucleotides: TGTGCCAGCAGCTTAACTCCGTACCCCCTGGGGGGAGAGACCCAGTACTTC. It yields the protein CASSLTPYPLGGETQYF.

The chain joins TRBV20-1 to TRBJ2-7; D gene ambiguous. The J call may be wrong; the DNA end is better matched by TRBJ2-5. CDR1 is DFQATT, CDR2 SNEGSKA, per germline (reference sequence). The CDR3 totals 13 residues. The CDR3 coding sequence is TGCAGTGCTAGAGATCGGACCTCAGAGACCCAGTACTTC. Amino acids: CSARDRTSETQYF.

V and J are TRBV2 and TRBJ1-5, with 9 bases matching TRBD1. Trimming removed 8 bases from V and 4 bases from J; junction bases left unmatched: 15. The CDR3 extends over 17 amino acids. Germline CDR1 reads SNHLY; CDR2 reads FYNNEI. The CDR3, as DNA: TGTGCCAGCGGGGACAGGGCAGGGGAAGGCCTAAATCAGCCCCAGCATTTT. As protein: CASGDRAGEGLNQPQHF.

The V gene is TRBV12-3 or TRBV12-4, the J gene TRBJ1-6; the match to TRBD1 covers 9 bases. V trimming: 5 bases; J trimming: 9 bases; junction bases outside the gene matches: 5. CDR3 length equals 14 residues. The CDR3 bases are TGTGCCAGCAGTCCCCGGACAGGGGTTTCACCCCTCCACTTT. Amino acids: CASSPRTGVSPLHF.

The J gene is TRBJ2-3, the V gene TRBV5-1; 7 positions agree with TRBD2. CDR1 and CDR2 (germline): SGHRS, YFSETQ. CDR3 length: 16 amino acids. The V and J ends lost 4 bases and 0 bases, in that order; junction bases with no gene match: 8. The CDR3 nucleotides read TGCGCCAGCAGCCCGAAGCTAGCGGTTAGCACAGATACGCAGTATTTT. It is translated as CASSPKLAVSTDTQYF.

Only a few counts were recorded for this clonotype. The CDR3 reads CASSRGASGTPNNEQFF. CDR3 nucleotide sequence: TGTGCCAGCAGCCGAGGGGCTAGCGGGACCCCCAACAATGAGCAGTTCTTC. The chain is built from TRBV7-3 and TRBJ2-1, with 9 bases aligning to TRBD2. The length of the CDR3 is 17 residues. V trimming: 5 bases; J trimming: 5 bases; junction bases outside the gene matches: 13. Germline CDR1 SGHTA, CDR2 FQGTGA.

On this clonotype: The germline gene is not matched at one end of the junction; a read error may be the cause. This chain links TRBV20-1 with TRBJ2-1; D may be TRBD2 (6 bases). From germline, CDR1 is DFQATT and CDR2 SNEGSKA (reference sequence). The CDR3 runs 9 residues. The CDR3 loop is CSARRERFF. The DNA for the CDR3 is TGCAGTGCTAGACGGGAGCGGTTCTTC.

This chain joins TRBV6-6 and TRBJ2-5, with 9 bases lining up with TRBD1. The CDR3 totals 15 residues. Germline V gene sequence: CDR1 MNHNY, CDR2 SVGAGI (reference sequence). V lost 7 bases, J lost 0 bases, and 6 bases stayed unmatched. The DNA for the CDR3 is TGTGCCAGCAATAAAGGGACAGGGTACCAAGAGACCCAGTACTTC. As protein: CASNKGTGYQETQYF.

The rearrangement uses TRBV11-2 and TRBJ2-4, with a tentative D call TRBD2 (5 bases). Matching the DNA end better, TRBJ2-5 makes the J call doubtful. The CDR3 runs 15 residues. CDR1 is SGHAT and CDR2 is FQNNGV in the germline V gene. CDR3: CASSLEVAIGKTQYF. CDR3 nucleotides: TGTGCCAGCAGCTTAGAGGTAGCGATCGGAAAGACCCAGTACTTC.

The table lists this clonotype with a few counts. The chain employs TRBV5-5 and TRBJ2-7; D gene ambiguous. CDR3 length equals 14 residues. Per germline, CDR1 SGHKS and CDR2 YYEKEE (reference sequence). With 0 bases removed from V and 6 bases from J, the gap between germline ends came to 13 bases. CDR3 bases: TGTGCCAGCAGCTTGGGGCGGCTGGGTGGCGAGCAGTACTTC. This translates into CASSLGRLGGEQYF.

V usage is TRBV6-6 and J usage is TRBJ1-2; D unresolved. The V end lost 0 bases, the J end lost 3 bases, and 5 bases lay between the germline ends. The CDR3 totals 13 residues. The germline V gene has CDR1 MNHNY and CDR2 SVGAGI (reference sequence). CDR3 sequence: CASSYSSDYGYTF. CDR3 sequence (DNA): TGTGCCAGCAGTTACTCGTCAGACTATGGCTACACCTTC.

The V and J genes are TRBV15 and TRBJ2-1; TRBD1 agrees at 7 bases. Germline V gene lookup returns CDR1 LNHNV and CDR2 YYDKDF (reference sequence). Unmatched junction bases numbered 11, after V lost 3 bases and J lost 6 bases. There are 16 residues in the CDR3. CDR3 bases: TGTGCCACCAGCAGGACAGGGATAGGCTGGGGCAATGAGCAGTTCTTC. This translates into CATSRTGIGWGNEQFF. The entire variable domain, with the rest obtained from reference TRBV15 and TRBJ2-1, is as follows: DAMVIQNPRYQVTQFGKPVTLSCSQTLNHNVMYWYQQKSSQAPKLLFHYYDKDFNNEADTPDNFQSRRPNTSFCFLDIRSPGLGDTAMYLCATSRTGIGWGNEQFFGPGTRLTVL.